The 26 T cell receptor beta chains below were found in one sample sequenced in a study of T cells in localized non-small cell lung cancer. TCRdb's copy holds only in-frame clones and misses some; the assay was immunoSEQ multiplex PCR. The sample yields roughly 89,000 clones, approximately 91% seen once. This specimen was PBMCs, taken before any cancer treatment. The receptors stem from a woman aged 40-69 years with stage II squamous cell lung carcinoma.

This clone was counted a single time. The chain uses TRBV29-1 and TRBJ2-7; D uncertain. This CDR3 contains 12 residues. With 3 bases removed from V and 3 bases from J, the gap between germline ends came to 9 bases. CDR1 and CDR2 (germline): SQVTM, ANQGSEA. Written as DNA, the CDR3 is TGCAGCGTTGACGGCCCCATCTACGAGCAGTACTTC. It codes for CSVDGPIYEQYF.

This chain connects TRBV15 to TRBJ1-4; tentative D call: TRBD1 (6 bases). The CDR3 is 16 residues long. Trimming cost V 6 bases and J 5 bases, with 19 bases left between them. CDR1 and CDR2 (germline): LNHNV, YYDKDF (reference sequence). The CDR3 here is CATSLTQGPPNEKLFF. For the CDR3, the DNA is TGTGCCACCAGTTTAACTCAGGGGCCTCCGAATGAAAAACTGTTTTTT.

The rearrangement links TRBV20-1 to TRBJ1-1; D remains ambiguous. This CDR3 has 11 amino acids. Germline V gene data show CDR1 as DFQATT and CDR2 as SNEGSKA (reference sequence). With 3 bases removed from V and 5 bases from J, the gap between germline ends came to 7 bases. CDR3 loop: CSASGGTEAFF. The CDR3 DNA sequence: TGCAGTGCTAGTGGCGGTACTGAAGCTTTCTTT.

This clone was counted between two and nine times. The rearrangement uses TRBV11-2 and TRBJ2-1; 16 nucleotides align to TRBD2. The CDR3 has 18 amino acids. CDR1 and CDR2 from the germline V gene are SGHAT and FQNNGV. The trim removed 0 bases at V and 4 bases at J, leaving 3 bases unmatched. DNA for the CDR3: TGTGCCAGCAGCTTAGAGGGACTAGCGGGGGGGGTTTACAATGAGCAGTTCTTC. Its translation: CASSLEGLAGGVYNEQFF.

V usage is TRBV7-2 and J usage is TRBJ2-3, with no clear D. The CDR3 consists of 13 residues. V dropped 3 bases and J dropped 6 bases, with 10 bases sitting between them. Germline CDR1 SGHTA, CDR2 FQGNSA. The CDR3 protein is CASSFGLGDTQYF. The CDR3 DNA reads TGTGCCAGCAGCTTCGGGCTAGGGGATACGCAGTATTTT.

This clone has only a few counts. The chain recombines TRBV6-6 with TRBJ1-5; the D is unclear. V shed 2 bases and J shed 7 bases, with 6 bases lying between them. Germline V gene lookup returns CDR1 MNHNY and CDR2 SVGAGI (reference sequence). CDR3 size: 12 residues. CDR3 loop: CASSYSDQPQHF. The CDR3 nucleotides are TGTGCCAGCAGTTACAGCGACCAGCCCCAGCATTTT.

The chain employs TRBV18 and TRBJ2-6; unclear D gene. The germline V gene encodes CDR1 KGHSH and CDR2 LQKENI. The CDR3 contains 14 residues. V gave up 2 bases and J gave up 0 bases, with 2 bases separating them. Written as DNA, the CDR3 is TGTGCCAGCTCACCATCCTCTGGGGCCAACGTCCTGACTTTC. This codes for CASSPSSGANVLTF.

The rearrangement uses TRBV6-1 and TRBJ1-2; D possibly corresponds to TRBD1 (5 bases). CDR1 MNHNS and CDR2 SASEGT come from the germline V gene. The V and J ends lost 3 bases and 8 bases respectively, with 10 bases between them. The CDR3 loop spans 12 amino acids. The CDR3 DNA follows: TGTGCCAGCAGTGATGGGTGGGGCGGCTACACCTTC. Its translation: CASSDGWGGYTF.

V usage is TRBV10-2 and J usage is TRBJ1-1; D not resolved. The CDR3 has 13 residues. CDR1 is WSHSY and CDR2 is SAAADI in the germline V gene. V was pared by 2 bases and J by 3 bases, with 7 bases between. This CDR3 is CASSEKRDTEAFF. CDR3 DNA sequence: TGCGCCAGCAGTGAGAAAAGGGACACTGAAGCTTTCTTT.

DNA of the CDR3: TGCAGCGTAAGACTTACCCCCAGTAGGGACTATGGCTACACCTTC. As protein: CSVRLTPSRDYGYTF. This chain links TRBV29-1 with TRBJ1-2; no clear D. CDR1 is SQVTM and CDR2 is ANQGSEA in the germline V gene. The ends were cut back, 6 bases at V and 3 bases at J, with 20 bases in the middle. The CDR3 sequence is 15 residues long.

The chain combines TRBV5-5 with TRBJ2-1, with 9 bases lining up with TRBD1. This CDR3 spans 15 amino acids. V trimming: 2 bases; J trimming: 1 base; junction bases outside the gene matches: 1. Germline V lookup: CDR1 SGHKS, CDR2 YYEKEE (reference sequence). For the CDR3, the DNA is TGTGCCAGCAGCTTCGGACAGGGGTCCTACAATGAGCAGTTCTTC. Translation gives CASSFGQGSYNEQFF.

CDR3 in DNA: TGTGCCAGCAGTGGGACTCCTGGTCAGCCCCAGCATTTT. It translates to CASSGTPGQPQHF. The chain combines TRBV28 with TRBJ1-5; D may be TRBD1 (5 bases). Germline CDR1 is MDHEN and CDR2 is SYDVKM. The V and J ends lost 5 bases and 6 bases respectively, with 11 bases between them. The CDR3 has 13 residues.

The chain combines TRBV10-2 with TRBJ1-4, with no clear D. This CDR3 has 13 amino acids. Germline CDR1 and CDR2: WSHSY and SAAADI. With 4 bases removed from V and 7 bases from J, the gap between germline ends came to 10 bases. This chain's CDR3 is CASSGGAGEKLFF. Here the CDR3 DNA reads TGCGCCAGCAGTGGTGGCGCGGGTGAAAAACTGTTTTTT.

The chain carries TRBV6-1 and TRBJ1-1; TRBD1 might be the D (5 bases). CDR1 is MNHNS and CDR2 is SASEGT in the germline V gene. Trimming removed 7 bases from V and 0 bases from J, with 9 bases in between. The CDR3 length is 13 residues. The CDR3 bases are TGTGCCAGCAAGAGGGGTCTGAACACTGAAGCTTTCTTT. Translated, it gives CASKRGLNTEAFF.

The CDR3 protein is CASSPRSSPLSSYNEQFF. The CDR3 DNA sequence: TGTGCCAGCTCACCACGGAGTTCACCTTTAAGCTCCTACAATGAGCAGTTCTTC. V is TRBV18 and J is TRBJ2-1; no definite D call. Germline CDR1 is KGHSH and CDR2 is LQKENI. The CDR3 sequence is 18 residues long. V lost 1 base and J 0 bases, leaving 16 bases between the germline ends.

J is TRBJ2-2 and V is TRBV5-1, with 8 nucleotides matching TRBD2. From germline, CDR1 is SGHRS and CDR2 YFSETQ. The CDR3 sequence is 18 residues long. The V and J ends lost 1 base and 5 bases, in that order; junction bases with no gene match: 13. This chain's CDR3 is CASSLSGWRASGTGELFF. The CDR3 DNA sequence: TGCGCCAGCAGCTTGTCAGGGTGGAGGGCTAGCGGGACCGGGGAGCTGTTTTTT.

The rearrangement joins TRBV2 to TRBJ1-5; D gene uncertain. V dropped 7 bases and J dropped 4 bases, with 11 bases sitting between them. CDR1 and CDR2 from the germline V gene are SNHLY and FYNNEI. This CDR3 has 13 amino acids. The chain's CDR3 is CASNARDNQPQHF. The DNA of the CDR3 is TGTGCCAGCAATGCCCGGGATAATCAGCCCCAGCATTTT. The full variable domain, rest sourced from reference TRBV2 and TRBJ1-5, is EPEVTQTPSHQVTQMGQEVILRCVPISNHLYFYWYRQILGQKVEFLVSFYNNEISEKSEIFDDQFSVERPDGSNFTLKIRSTKLEDSAMYFCASNARDNQPQHFGDGTRLSIL.

The chain combines TRBV2 with TRBJ1-5; no definite D call. The CDR3 has 14 residues. CDR1 and CDR2 (germline): SNHLY, FYNNEI. Trimming pared 2 bases from V and 9 bases from J, leaving 14 bases between. The CDR3 reads CASSELRALGPQHF. CDR3 DNA: TGTGCCAGCAGTGAATTGCGGGCCCTTGGGCCCCAGCATTTT.

This clone was seen more than once but under ten times. V usage is TRBV6-1 and J usage is TRBJ2-2; D is unclear. In germline, CDR1 is MNHNS, CDR2 SASEGT. With 1 base removed from V and 5 bases from J, the gap between germline ends came to 14 bases. The CDR3 runs to 16 residues. The CDR3 bases are TGTGCCAGCAGTGAAGGACCCTCCCGAGTTACCGGGGAGCTGTTTTTT. Its protein is CASSEGPSRVTGELFF.

The rearrangement links TRBV7-9 to TRBJ2-2; the D gene is possibly TRBD2 (5 bases). The V end lost 3 bases, the J end lost 1 base, and 9 bases lay between the germline ends. The length of the CDR3 is 15 residues. Germline V lookup: CDR1 SEHNR, CDR2 FQNEAQ (reference sequence). CDR3 residues: CASSLLSGNTGELFF. The CDR3, as DNA: TGTGCCAGCAGCTTGTTGAGCGGGAACACCGGGGAGCTGTTTTTT.

The chain uses TRBV10-2 and TRBJ2-7; 8 nucleotides agree with TRBD1. The V and J ends lost 10 bases and 2 bases, in that order; junction bases with no gene match: 4. The CDR3 consists of 12 residues. Germline V gene lookup returns CDR1 WSHSY and CDR2 SAAADI. The CDR3 loop is CATQQGAYEQYF. The CDR3 DNA reads TGCGCCACCCAACAGGGGGCCTACGAGCAGTACTTC.

This clone was found a few times. The gene calls are TRBV6-1 and TRBJ2-5, with 7 bases that match TRBD1. The CDR3 loop spans 13 amino acids. CDR1 is MNHNS and CDR2 is SASEGT in the germline V gene. Trimming removed 6 bases from V and 7 bases from J; junction bases left unmatched: 8. The CDR3 nucleotides are TGTGCCAGCAGGGACAGGACGGTGGTGACCCAGTACTTC. Encoded protein: CASRDRTVVTQYF.

This clone occurred once. This CDR3 reads CSVDVGNYGYTF. The CDR3 DNA reads TGCAGCGTTGATGTGGGGAACTATGGCTACACCTTC. The chain is built from TRBV29-1 and TRBJ1-2; D gene uncertain. Germline CDR1 SQVTM, CDR2 ANQGSEA. The CDR3 covers 12 residues. V lost 3 bases, J lost 2 bases, and 7 bases lay in between. Supplemented by reference TRBV29-1 and TRBJ1-2, the full variable domain reads SAVISQKPSRDICQRGTSLTIQCQVDSQVTMMFWYRQQPGQSLTLIATANQGSEATYESGFVIDKFPISRPNLTFSTLTVSNMSPEDSSIYLCSVDVGNYGYTFGSGTRLTVV.

The chain joins TRBV28 to TRBJ2-4, with 8 bases fitting TRBD2. Trimming removed 7 bases from V and 2 bases from J; junction bases left unmatched: 4. CDR3 size: 14 residues. CDR1 and CDR2 from the germline V gene are MDHEN and SYDVKM. Here the CDR3 reads CASMAGGSKNIQYF. In DNA, the CDR3 is TGTGCCAGCATGGCGGGGGGCTCCAAAAACATTCAGTACTTC.

V and J are TRBV10-2 and TRBJ2-3; a possible D gene is TRBD2 (6 bases). The V gene's germline CDR1 is WSHSY and CDR2 SAAADI. The V end lost 0 bases, the J end lost 4 bases, and 8 bases lay between the germline ends. The CDR3 spans 14 residues. The CDR3 loop reads CASSESRGADTQYF. Here the CDR3 DNA reads TGCGCCAGCAGTGAGTCCCGCGGGGCAGATACGCAGTATTTT.

The J gene is TRBJ1-1, the V gene TRBV29-1; D not resolved. Trimming stripped 8 bases from V and 2 bases from J, with 15 bases between. Germline loops: CDR1 SQVTM, CDR2 ANQGSEA. This CDR3 has 13 amino acids. CDR3 nucleotide sequence: TGCAGCTCCTTAGGGCCGCTTAACACTGAAGCTTTCTTT. Translation gives CSSLGPLNTEAFF.